This TCR beta chain was documented in a study of regulatory T cells in long-lasting Graves disease (dated by TCRdb to 2020 to 2023). Notes on the research overall: Patients with newly diagnosed Graves' disease had been on antithyroid drugs for under 3 months. This study used TCR sequencing and RNA sequencing of peripheral blood to compare persistent Graves' disease patients against newly diagnosed Graves' disease patients. The study was conducted in China and was registered as a clinical trial. A total of about 35 samples underwent TCR sequencing: some 13 from persistent and some 20 from newly diagnosed Graves' disease patients.

With regard to this clonotype: The antigen it recognizes is unknown. No much larger clone exists at a distance of one base, and base qualities are not known.

CDR1 and CDR2, looked up from the germline V gene, are KGHDR and SFDVKD. Measured from the cysteine to the phenylalanine, the CDR3 is 19 residues long. Only CDR3 DNA is held: 57 bases, read in frame from base 1. Trimmed from V: 4 bases; trimmed from J: 0 bases; junction bases lacking a gene match: 10. The study at large found these results: Preferential use of TRBV28, TRBJ1-2 and TRBJ2-5 was observed in persistent disease, whereas TRBV20-1 and TRBJ2-1 were favored in newly diagnosed disease. Persistent patients shared more public clonotypes among themselves (2,741) than newly diagnosed patients did (about 970). The study examined only peripheral blood because the primary lesion, thyroid tissue, could not be accessed. The authors noted that the small sample size was a limitation that may lower accuracy. Persistent Graves' disease patients showed lower TCR Shannon entropy and fewer highly expanded clones than newly diagnosed patients, suggesting clonal expansion. Only the TCR beta chain was sequenced and analyzed.

Library method: multiplex PCR. The instrument given in TCRdb is Illumina HiSeq 4000. iRepertoire HTBI primers and Arm-PCR amplification of CDR3 regions were used to construct TCR beta libraries. Before sequencing, the PCR products went through gel purification. On the study's bioinformatics: A total of 62 TRBV and under 15 TRBJ segments were identified across samples and were used for gene usage analysis of CDR3 amino acid clonotypes. COPE and FqMerger were used to merge filtered high-quality paired reads into contigs. BLAST was used to align contigs to IMGT TRBV, TRBD and TRBJ reference genes, with CDR3 defined following IMGT. Any clonotype with a frequency above 0.1% was classified as a highly expanded clone. Shannon entropy served as the measure of repertoire diversity, while the Gini coefficient captured V-J evenness. A clonotype found in more than one individual was treated as public. The public reads were run again by TCRdb, first through fastp at Q25 and then through MiXCR, and only productive beta chains were kept. Each entry is one CDR3 protein sequence, shown with its most common DNA and genes. Here the V and J calls rest on TCRdb's processing, not on the authors' analysis. The sample includes 500,000 or so distinct CDR3 sequences, with roughly 16% observed a single time. The ten largest clones capture 9% to 15% of the sample.

What the time point label conveys for this sample: newly diagnosed GD, antithyroid drugs for less than 3 months. RNA was extracted from PBMCs in TRIzol for both TCR sequencing and RNA sequencing. Graves' disease was diagnosed according to American Thyroid Association guidelines. Patients for the study were recruited at an endocrinology department in Xi'an, China. Each patient gave 8.5 to 9.5 milliliters of peripheral blood, collected in an EDTA anticoagulant tube. Ficoll Paque Plus density gradient separation was used to isolate PBMCs, and no further T cell sorting was done. RNA quality was checked with an Agilent 2100 Bioanalyzer and agarose gel, and concentration with a NanoDrop 2000. These data also formed part of another study, on T cells in Graves' hyperthyroidism and ophthalmopathy. The second investigation adds: Graves' hyperthyroidism was defined as stable when no progression to ophthalmopathy occurred over 18 months of follow-up. Hyperthyroidism patients were newly diagnosed, had a disease duration of under 2 months, and were aged 18 to 65 years. The study excluded patients with uncontrolled infections, other autoimmune diseases, pregnancy or lactation. Diagnoses were established on the basis of clinical symptoms, serum thyroxine and TRAb, thyroid ultrasound, and orbital computed tomography. A first-round RT-PCR of the TCR CDR3 used the HTBI primer set with the Qiagen OneStep RT-PCR kit. Blood samples also contained most of the expanded thyroid clonotypes (frequency above 0.001), which suggests that blood repertoires may reflect thyroid immune responses. Ophthalmopathy was separated from stable hyperthyroidism by a 13 V-J signature model, with roughly 88% sensitivity and about 81% specificity obtained in cross-validation and 80%/75% obtained in testing. During validation, the model predicted progression to ophthalmopathy a median of approximately six months ahead of onset, with 70.59% sensitivity and around 73% specificity. To identify distinguishing TCR V-J signatures, a discovery cohort of 100 or so patients was used, comprising 40 to 45 with Graves' ophthalmopathy and 57 with stable Graves' hyperthyroidism. Prospective prediction of ophthalmopathy was tested in an independent validation cohort consisting of under 20 hyperthyroidism patients and approximately 16 patients who later progressed to ophthalmopathy. The roughly 90 discovery patients were divided at random into training and test sets in a 7:3 ratio. In about 6 Graves' hyperthyroidism patients, the study also compared T-cell repertoires from thyroid tissue with T-cell repertoires from blood. Once sampling was done, hyperthyroidism patients were given methimazole at a starting dose of 30 mg daily, whereas ophthalmopathy patients were given high-dose intravenous methylprednisolone. A second multiplex PCR round built the libraries, followed by size selection and purification. The libraries were sequenced on an Illumina HiSeq2000 using paired-end 100 bp reads. SOAPnuke was used to process the raw data, with reads discarded if the reads contained adapters or uncalled bases, had a mean Phred below 15, or lacked an exact constant-primer or identifier match. COPE v1.2.5 was used to merge the high-quality paired reads, and each unique nucleotide sequence was defined as a clonotype. MiTCR v1.1 was used to align the clonotypes against IMGT TRBV, TRBD and TRBJ reference segments. The analysis included only V-J combinations with a frequency above 0.0001, which together covered 98% to 99.2% of the repertoires. The TCS score was defined as F50 (clonal expansion) divided by E x V (chaos), with BLOSUM62-based TCRdist calculated between CDR3 peptides within each V-J. Welch's t-statistics and random forest reduced 500 to 550 V-J features to 10 to 15, which were used in a naive Bayes classifier (R e1071). No statistical method was used to set the sample size in advance, and investigators knew the group allocation. According to the paper, TCR Vbeta CDR3 sequencing was carried out on 135 peripheral blood samples, which came from fewer than 50 ophthalmopathy, approximately 72 hyperthyroidism and roughly 17 progressor patients.

The specimen comprised peripheral blood mononuclear cells (PBMCs), sampled at new diagnosis, from a patient treated with antithyroid drugs. The rearrangement joined TRBV24-1 to TRBJ2-1; TRBD2 agrees with 11 junctional bases. This sequence was found in a man in his forties with Graves disease. Donor details come from another sample of the same person, matched by shared clones. The bases read TGTGCCACCAGTGACTCCGGGACTAGCGGCCTAAGCTCCTACAATGAGCAGTTCTTC. Translated, this gives CATSDSGTSGLSSYNEQFF.